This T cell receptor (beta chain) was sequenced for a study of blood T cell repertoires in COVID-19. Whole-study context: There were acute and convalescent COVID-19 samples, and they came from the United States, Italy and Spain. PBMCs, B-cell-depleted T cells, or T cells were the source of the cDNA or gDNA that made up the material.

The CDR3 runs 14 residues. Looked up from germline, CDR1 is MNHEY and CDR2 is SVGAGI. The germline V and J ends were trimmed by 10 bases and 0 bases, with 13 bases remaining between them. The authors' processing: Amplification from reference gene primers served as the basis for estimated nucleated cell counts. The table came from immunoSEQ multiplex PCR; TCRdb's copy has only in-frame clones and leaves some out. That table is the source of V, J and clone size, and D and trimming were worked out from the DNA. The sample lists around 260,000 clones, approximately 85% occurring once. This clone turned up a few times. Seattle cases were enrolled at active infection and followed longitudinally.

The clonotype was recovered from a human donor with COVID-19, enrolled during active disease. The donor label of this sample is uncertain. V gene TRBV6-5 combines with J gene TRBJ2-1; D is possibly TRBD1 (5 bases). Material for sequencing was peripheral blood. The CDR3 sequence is CATLVQGSYNEQFF. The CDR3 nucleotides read TGTGCCACCTTGGTCCAGGGCTCCTACAATGAGCAGTTCTTC.